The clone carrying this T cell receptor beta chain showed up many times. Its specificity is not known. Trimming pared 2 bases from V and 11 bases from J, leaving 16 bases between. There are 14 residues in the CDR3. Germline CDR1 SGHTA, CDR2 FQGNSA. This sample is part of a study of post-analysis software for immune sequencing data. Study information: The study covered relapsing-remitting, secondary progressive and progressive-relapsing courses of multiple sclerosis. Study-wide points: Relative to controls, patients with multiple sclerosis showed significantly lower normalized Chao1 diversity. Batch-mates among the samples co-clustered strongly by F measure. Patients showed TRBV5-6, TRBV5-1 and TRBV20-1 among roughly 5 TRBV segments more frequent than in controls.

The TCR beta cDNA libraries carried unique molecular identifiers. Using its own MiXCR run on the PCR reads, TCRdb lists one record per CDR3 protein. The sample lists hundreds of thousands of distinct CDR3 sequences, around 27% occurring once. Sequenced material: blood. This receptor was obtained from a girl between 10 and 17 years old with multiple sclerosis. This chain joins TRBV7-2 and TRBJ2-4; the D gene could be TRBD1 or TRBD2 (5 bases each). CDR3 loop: CASSLTGTQWVQYF. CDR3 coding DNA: TGTGCCAGCAGCTTAACCGGGACCCAATGGGTTCAGTACTTC.